Presented here are 14 T cell receptor beta chains from one specimen sequenced in a study of CXCR3-negative and CXCR3-positive naive CD8 T cells. Findings of the study overall: Relative to CXCR3-negative naive cells, CXCR3-positive naive cells had more hydrophobic TRB CDR3s.

Preparation of TRB cDNA libraries relied on 5' RACE carrying UMI labels. Using the 5' RACE reads, TCRdb records one entry per CDR3 protein without DNA. The sample yields over 100,000 distinct CDR3 sequences, of which the top ten take up 0.41%. These receptors' targets are unknown. Sequencing was carried out using naive CXCR3+ CD8+ T cells from blood. Regarding subset: CD45RO-CCR7+CD27+CD95- naive CD8+ T cells expressing CXCR3 (TNR3+). The receptors here all came from a human donor in good health. Some clones in this sample may be carry-over from other donors' samples.

The chain recombines TRBV12-1 with TRBJ1-2; TCRdb's D gene call, TRBD1, goes unchecked for lack of DNA. TRBV12-1 is a known pseudogene. This CDR3 has 13 residues. The CDR3 loop reads CASSASGGAGYTF.

The V and J genes are TRBV29-1 and TRBJ1-1; TCRdb picks TRBD1, but there is no DNA to check that call. There are 13 residues in the CDR3. From germline, CDR1 is SQVTM and CDR2 ANQGSEA. The chain's CDR3 is CSVEDPRGPEAFF.

This sequence joins TRBV29-1 and TRBJ2-2. Germline V gene data show CDR1 as SQVTM and CDR2 as ANQGSEA. The CDR3 length is 12 residues. CDR3 residues: CSVGENTGELFF.

The V call is TRBV6-1, the J call TRBJ2-7; TCRdb calls TRBD1, which cannot be checked without DNA. Germline V gives CDR1 MNHNS, CDR2 SASEGT. The CDR3 extends over 16 amino acids. Here the CDR3 reads CASSEEWWGNSYEQYF.

The V and J genes are TRBV7-9 and TRBJ2-1; lacking DNA, the TRBD2 call made by TCRdb goes unchecked. Germline CDR1 is SEHNR and CDR2 is FQNEAQ (reference sequence). CDR3 length equals 16 residues. The CDR3 sequence: CASSLVGGRSDNEQFF.

The V gene is TRBV7-8, the J gene TRBJ2-1; TCRdb picks TRBD1, but there is no DNA to check that call. From germline, CDR1 is SGHVS and CDR2 FQNEAQ. This CDR3 has 15 residues. CDR3 in amino acids: CASSPSRTGVTEQFF.

This chain links TRBV29-1 with TRBJ1-1; TCRdb's D gene call, TRBD1, goes unchecked for lack of DNA. This CDR3 is 12 amino acids long. The germline gives CDR1 SQVTM, CDR2 ANQGSEA. The CDR3: CSVPGQGLGAFF. The full variable domain, rest sourced from reference TRBV29-1 and TRBJ1-1, is SAVISQKPSRDICQRGTSLTIQCQVDSQVTMMFWYRQQPGQSLTLIATANQGSEATYESGFVIDKFPISRPNLTFSTLTVSNMSPEDSSIYLCSVPGQGLGAFFGQGTRLTVV.

The J gene is TRBJ2-1, the V gene TRBV30; the TCRdb call, TRBD1, lacks DNA for checking. The CDR3 totals 13 residues. Germline lookup yields CDR1 GTSNPN and CDR2 SVGIG (reference sequence). The CDR3 loop is CAWSGGGANEQFF.

The V gene is TRBV7-9, the J gene TRBJ2-7; TCRdb calls TRBD1, which cannot be checked without DNA. The CDR3 runs to 14 residues. Per germline, CDR1 SEHNR and CDR2 FQNEAQ (reference sequence). Here the CDR3 reads CASSLDRSAYEQYF.

The V call is TRBV10-1, the J call TRBJ2-1; TCRdb's D call, TRBD2, is unchecked because there is no DNA. The CDR3 is made up of 14 amino acids. The V gene's germline CDR1 is WNHNN and CDR2 SYGVQD (reference sequence). Here the CDR3 reads CASSDSSGYNEQFF.

This sequence joins TRBV6-2 or TRBV6-3 and TRBJ2-7; TCRdb designates TRBD1, a call that cannot be tested without DNA. Germline V gene sequence: CDR1 MNHEY, CDR2 SVGEGT. This CDR3 region has 16 residues. The CDR3: CASSYSDRQDSYEQYF.

The chain recombines TRBV9 with TRBJ2-3; as DNA is missing, the TRBD1 call by TCRdb cannot be tested. The CDR3 is 16 residues long. The V gene's germline CDR1 is SGDLS and CDR2 YYNGEE. The CDR3 sequence is CASSVGLWGSTDTQYF. The complete variable domain, with remaining parts taken from reference TRBV9 and TRBJ2-3, reads DSGVTQTPKHLITATGQRVTLRCSPRSGDLSVYWYQQSLDQGLQFLIQYYNGEERAKGNILERFSAQQFPDLHSELNLSSLELGDSALYFCASSVGLWGSTDTQYFGPGTRLTVL.

This chain uses TRBV7-9 with TRBJ2-1; TCRdb's D call, TRBD1, is unchecked because there is no DNA. Germline loops: CDR1 SEHNR, CDR2 FQNEAQ (reference sequence). The CDR3 has 12 residues. The CDR3 loop reads CASTLWGNEQFF.

The chain carries TRBV28 and TRBJ2-7; TCRdb indicates TRBD1, and absent DNA this call remains unverified. The CDR3 has 17 residues. Germline CDR1 and CDR2: MDHEN and SYDVKM. The CDR3 protein is CASSLIVGQGAVYEQYF.